Listed below are T cell receptor beta chains from one sample, sequenced in a study of blood T cell repertoires in COVID-19. Sequencing used immunoSEQ multiplex PCR; TCRdb keeps in-frame clones, though not all of them. The sample includes about 97,000 clones, roughly 80% of them seen just once. The sequencing input was peripheral blood. Receptors were obtained from a man between 60 and 70 years old with active or convalescent COVID-19. CDR3s include the opening cysteine and the closing phenylalanine or tryptophan. D genes are given only for firm matches. A clone size is listed for some rows: how often the clone was seen (once, few, many), or a class if it is expanded.

cdr3_nt: TGCAGTGCTAGTTCGGGACAGGGGGGCAAGCAGCCCCAGCATTTT
cdr3_aa: CSASSGQGGKQPQHF
v_call: TRBV20-1
clone_size: -
j_call: TRBJ1-5
d_call: TRBD1

cdr3_nt: TGTGCCAGCAGCCTCCGACAGGACACTGAAGCTTTCTTT
cdr3_aa: CASSLRQDTEAFF
v_call: TRBV7-2
clone_size: -
j_call: TRBJ1-1
d_call: -

cdr3_nt: TGCGCCAGCAGTGACCCTCGGGGGACTAGCGGCGGCTACGAGCAGTACTTC
cdr3_aa: CASSDPRGTSGGYEQYF
v_call: TRBV10-1
clone_size: -
j_call: TRBJ2-7
d_call: TRBD2

cdr3_nt: TGTGCCAGCAGCGGGGCCCGGCTAGCGGGAGGTTTGGATGAGCAGTTCTTC
cdr3_aa: CASSGARLAGGLDEQFF
v_call: TRBV9
clone_size: once
j_call: TRBJ2-1
d_call: TRBD2

cdr3_nt: TGTGCTAGTGGTTCGTCTCGGGACAGGGTAAAGGGTGGCTACACCTTC
cdr3_aa: CASGSSRDRVKGGYTF
v_call: TRBV12-5
clone_size: -
j_call: TRBJ1-2
d_call: TRBD1

cdr3_nt: TGTGCCAGCAGTTTTGACCACAGGGGGCATGGCTACACCTTC
cdr3_aa: CASSFDHRGHGYTF
v_call: TRBV28
clone_size: -
j_call: TRBJ1-2
d_call: TRBD1

cdr3_nt: TGTGCCAGCAGCCGAAGAGGACTAGCGTCCTACAATGAGCAGTTCTTC
cdr3_aa: CASSRRGLASYNEQFF
v_call: TRBV9
clone_size: -
j_call: TRBJ2-1
d_call: TRBD2

cdr3_nt: TGTGCCAGCAGCGTAGACATCTACAATGAGCAGTTCTTC
cdr3_aa: CASSVDIYNEQFF
v_call: TRBV9
clone_size: few
j_call: TRBJ2-1
d_call: -

cdr3_nt: TGTGCCAGCACAACTAGCGTTCGAAACAATGAGCAGTTCTTC
cdr3_aa: CASTTSVRNNEQFF
v_call: TRBV6-5
clone_size: few
j_call: TRBJ2-1
d_call: TRBD2

cdr3_nt: TGTGCCAGCAGCTTAGGGGTGAGGACTGAAGCTTTCTTT
cdr3_aa: CASSLGVRTEAFF
v_call: TRBV7-2
clone_size: -
j_call: TRBJ1-1
d_call: -

cdr3_nt: TGTGCCAGCAGCTTAAAACGACAGGCTCGCACAGATACGCAGTATTTT
cdr3_aa: CASSLKRQARTDTQYF
v_call: TRBV7-9
clone_size: -
j_call: TRBJ2-3
d_call: -

cdr3_nt: TGTGCCAGTAGATTCTCTGCAGGGGTTTACAATGAGCAGTTCTTC
cdr3_aa: CASRFSAGVYNEQFF
v_call: TRBV19
clone_size: -
j_call: TRBJ2-1
d_call: -

cdr3_nt: TGTGCCAGCAGTTACGGGACAATCAATCAGCCCCAGCATTTT
cdr3_aa: CASSYGTINQPQHF
v_call: TRBV6-2/TRBV6-3
clone_size: -
j_call: TRBJ1-5
d_call: -

cdr3_nt: TGTGCCAGCAGTGCCAATACAGGGGCCTACAATGAGCAGTTCTTC
cdr3_aa: CASSANTGAYNEQFF
v_call: TRBV27
clone_size: -
j_call: TRBJ2-1
d_call: TRBD1

cdr3_nt: TGTGCCAGCAGCTTAGTAGCCCCGGGGGCCGGGGAGCTGTTTTTT
cdr3_aa: CASSLVAPGAGELFF
v_call: TRBV7-8
clone_size: -
j_call: TRBJ2-2
d_call: -

cdr3_nt: TGTGCCAGCAGCCCAACAGGGTATGGCACAGATACGCAGTATTTT
cdr3_aa: CASSPTGYGTDTQYF
v_call: TRBV6-2/TRBV6-3
clone_size: -
j_call: TRBJ2-3
d_call: -

cdr3_nt: TGCGCCAGCAGCTTGGTGGGACAGGGTACTGGAAACACCATATATTTT
cdr3_aa: CASSLVGQGTGNTIYF
v_call: TRBV5-1
clone_size: -
j_call: TRBJ1-3
d_call: TRBD1

cdr3_nt: TGTGCCAGCAGTTTAGCACAGGTCAATCAGCCCCAGCATTTT
cdr3_aa: CASSLAQVNQPQHF
v_call: TRBV28
clone_size: few
j_call: TRBJ1-5
d_call: -

cdr3_nt: TGTGCCACCAGTGGGGCAGCGGGACCCAATGAGCAGTTCTTC
cdr3_aa: CATSGAAGPNEQFF
v_call: TRBV24-1
clone_size: -
j_call: TRBJ2-1
d_call: TRBD2

cdr3_nt: TGTGCCTGGAGTGAAGGGGACAGGGGTCTCCACTTT
cdr3_aa: CAWSEGDRGLHF
v_call: TRBV30
clone_size: -
j_call: TRBJ1-6
d_call: TRBD1

cdr3_nt: TGTGCCAGCTCACCGCGACAGGGGGAAATCCAAGAGACCCAGTACTTC
cdr3_aa: CASSPRQGEIQETQYF
v_call: TRBV18
clone_size: -
j_call: TRBJ2-5
d_call: TRBD1

cdr3_nt: TGCAGCGCGGGAGACAGGGCCTATGGCTACACCTTC
cdr3_aa: CSAGDRAYGYTF
v_call: TRBV29-1
clone_size: few
j_call: TRBJ1-2
d_call: TRBD1